Presented here are 10 T cell receptor beta chains from one specimen sequenced in a study of blood T cell repertoires in COVID-19. Using immunoSEQ multiplex PCR, the repertoire was profiled, and TCRdb retains in-frame clones only, with some absent. The sample has roughly 68,000 clones, around 86% seen once. The sequencing input was peripheral blood. The receptor set was obtained from a man aged 45-65 years with active COVID-19.

The genes are TRBV6-5 and TRBJ1-5; 8 bases align to TRBD1. The V gene's germline CDR1 is MNHEY and CDR2 SVGAGI. This CDR3 is built from 16 residues. With 4 bases clipped from V and 4 bases from J, the junction kept 9 bases outside the gene matches. The CDR3 loop reads CASSSRDRLGNQPQHF. CDR3 bases: TGTGCCAGCAGTTCCCGGGACAGGCTTGGAAATCAGCCCCAGCATTTT.

This chain connects TRBV7-2 to TRBJ1-1; TRBD1 is a possible D gene (6 bases). CDR3 size: 16 residues. Germline lookup yields CDR1 SGHTA and CDR2 FQGNSA. Trimming removed 1 base from V and 0 bases from J, with 12 bases in between. The DNA of the CDR3 is TGTGCCAGCAGCTTAGTGGCAGGGGCCATGAACACTGAAGCTTTCTTT. Translating it yields CASSLVAGAMNTEAFF.

The chain combines TRBV29-1 with TRBJ1-1, with D unresolved. Germline V gene data show CDR1 as SQVTM and CDR2 as ANQGSEA. CDR3 length: 13 amino acids. CDR3 sequence: CRVAGRLNTEAFF. CDR3 nucleotides: TGCAGGGTGGCGGGTCGGCTGAACACTGAAGCTTTCTTT.

V usage is TRBV28 and J usage is TRBJ1-1; TRBD1 might be the D (5 bases). The CDR3 totals 16 residues. Trimming left V 4 bases short and J 5 bases short, with 20 bases between. Germline lookup yields CDR1 MDHEN and CDR2 SYDVKM. In DNA, the CDR3 is TGTGCCAGCAGTTCTGCTACCGGGACTCCGGGGACTGAAGCTTTCTTT. Amino acid sequence: CASSSATGTPGTEAFF.

The chain couples TRBV7-2 to TRBJ2-7, with D possibly TRBD1 on 6 matching bases. The CDR3 has 14 residues. V was clipped by 3 bases and J by 4 bases, with 13 bases between them. Germline V lookup: CDR1 SGHTA, CDR2 FQGNSA. The CDR3 loop reads CASSFRGQPYEQYF. In DNA, the CDR3 is TGTGCCAGCAGCTTCAGAGGACAGCCTTACGAGCAGTACTTC.

This chain uses TRBV9 with TRBJ2-1, with D possibly being TRBD1 (5 bases). The germline CDR1 and CDR2 sequences are SGDLS and YYNGEE. The CDR3 has 15 amino acids. V was clipped by 0 bases and J by 6 bases, with 13 bases between them. CDR3 nucleotide sequence: TGTGCCAGCAGCGTAGATCAAGGGGCCGTCAATGAGCAGTTCTTC. As protein: CASSVDQGAVNEQFF.

The chain uses TRBV9 and TRBJ2-2, with TRBD1 as a possible D gene (5 bases). Germline CDR1 and CDR2: SGDLS and YYNGEE. The CDR3 runs 16 residues. V was pared by 3 bases and J by 6 bases, with 18 bases between. CDR3 sequence: CASSEGPAWDAGELFF. Here the CDR3 DNA reads TGTGCCAGCAGCGAGGGGCCAGCGTGGGATGCCGGGGAGCTGTTTTTT.

The rearrangement uses TRBV19 and TRBJ2-3; no definite D call. The CDR3 covers 14 residues. The germline V gene encodes CDR1 LNHDA and CDR2 SQIVND (reference sequence). V lost 6 bases, J lost 0 bases, and 10 bases lay in between. Here the CDR3 reads CASRRLPSTDTQYF. DNA for the CDR3: TGTGCCAGTAGGAGACTCCCTAGCACAGATACGCAGTATTTT.

This sequence joins TRBV6-8 and TRBJ1-1; D may be TRBD1 (5 bases). Germline CDR1 and CDR2: MNHGY and SAAAGT. The CDR3 is 11 amino acids. Trimming pared 10 bases from V and 7 bases from J, leaving 13 bases between. CDR3 loop: CATFGGYEAFF. DNA of the CDR3: TGTGCCACGTTCGGGGGGTATGAAGCTTTCTTT.

J is TRBJ1-1 and V is TRBV7-3; TRBD1 aligns across 9 bases. V shed 5 bases, J shed 5 bases, and the junction held 9 bases outside the gene matches. Germline CDR1 reads SGHTA; CDR2 reads FQGTGA. CDR3 length: 15 amino acids. CDR3 nucleotide sequence: TGTGCCAGCAGCACGACAGGGGGTCCGTATACTGAAGCTTTCTTT. It is translated as CASSTTGGPYTEAFF.